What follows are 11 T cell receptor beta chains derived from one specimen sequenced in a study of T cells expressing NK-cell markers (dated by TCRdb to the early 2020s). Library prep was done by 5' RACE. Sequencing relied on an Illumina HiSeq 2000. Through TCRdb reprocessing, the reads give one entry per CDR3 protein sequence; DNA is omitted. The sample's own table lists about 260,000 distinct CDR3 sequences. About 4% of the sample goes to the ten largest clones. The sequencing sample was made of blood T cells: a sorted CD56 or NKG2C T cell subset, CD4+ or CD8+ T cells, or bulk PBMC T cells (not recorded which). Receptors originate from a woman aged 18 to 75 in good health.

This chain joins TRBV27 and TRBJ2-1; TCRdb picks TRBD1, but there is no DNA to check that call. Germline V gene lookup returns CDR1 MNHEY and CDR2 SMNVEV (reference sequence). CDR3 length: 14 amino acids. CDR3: CASTWDGSYNEQFF.

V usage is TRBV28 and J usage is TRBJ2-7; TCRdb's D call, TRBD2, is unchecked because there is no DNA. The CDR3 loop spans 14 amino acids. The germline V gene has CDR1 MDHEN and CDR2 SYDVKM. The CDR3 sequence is CASSLREVGYEQYF.

The CDR3 spells CASSSKGYSNQPQHF. The rearrangement links TRBV28 to TRBJ1-5. The germline gives CDR1 MDHEN, CDR2 SYDVKM. This CDR3 comprises 15 residues.

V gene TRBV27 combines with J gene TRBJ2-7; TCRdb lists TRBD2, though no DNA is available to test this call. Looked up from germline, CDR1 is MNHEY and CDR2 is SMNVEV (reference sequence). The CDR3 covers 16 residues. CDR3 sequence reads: CASSLSRLASSYEQYF.

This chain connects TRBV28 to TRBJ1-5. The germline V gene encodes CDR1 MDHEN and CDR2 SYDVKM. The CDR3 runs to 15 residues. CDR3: CASTQGGDGNQPQHF.

CDR3 sequence reads: CASSLAPGGPAYNEQFF. The chain has TRBV12-3 or TRBV12-4 and TRBJ2-1; the D call from TCRdb, TRBD1, cannot be confirmed without DNA. The CDR3 totals 17 residues.

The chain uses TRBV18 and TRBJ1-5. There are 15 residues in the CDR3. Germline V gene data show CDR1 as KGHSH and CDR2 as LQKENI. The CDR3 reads CASSPLPGENQPQHF.

The CDR3 is CSVGDISDTQYF. The chain recombines TRBV29-1 with TRBJ2-3. CDR1 is SQVTM, CDR2 ANQGSEA, per germline. The CDR3 covers 12 residues.

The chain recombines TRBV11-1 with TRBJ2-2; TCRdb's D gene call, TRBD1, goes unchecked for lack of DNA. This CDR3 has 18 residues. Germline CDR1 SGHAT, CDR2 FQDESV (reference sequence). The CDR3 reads CASSNHGASRGRTGELFF. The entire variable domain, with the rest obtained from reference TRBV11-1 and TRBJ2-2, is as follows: EAEVAQSPRYKITEKSQAVAFWCDPISGHATLYWYRQILGQGPELLVQFQDESVVDDSQLPKDRFSAERLKGVDSTLKIQPAELGDSAMYLCASSNHGASRGRTGELFFGEGSRLTVL.

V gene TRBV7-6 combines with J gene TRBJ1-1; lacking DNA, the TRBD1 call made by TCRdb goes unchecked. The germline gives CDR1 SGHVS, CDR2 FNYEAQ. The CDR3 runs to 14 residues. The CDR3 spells CASSTGQGSTEAFF.

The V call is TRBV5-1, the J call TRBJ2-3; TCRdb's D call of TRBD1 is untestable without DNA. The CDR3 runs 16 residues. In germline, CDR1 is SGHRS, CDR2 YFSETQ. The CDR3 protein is CASSWPSGTLTDTQYF.